This T cell receptor (beta chain) was observed in a study of blood T cells in healthy people across ages (dated by TCRdb to about 2015). About the full investigation: In model experiments, roughly one uniquely barcoded TCR beta cDNA molecule per two T cells was captured by template switching. To track age-related changes in TCR beta repertoire diversity, the study relied on deep sequencing normalized with unique cDNA molecular identifiers. The donors were divided into four age groups: young (average approximately 17 years), middle-aged (about 40), aged (about 60) and long-lived (roughly 82). Two additional independent replicas of 1 million unique cDNA reads from the same blood draw were analyzed for two donors (one aged 18 to 30 and one aged 80 or older).

The roughly 39 donors, aged roughly 6 to 100 years, were systemically healthy Caucasian individuals from Russia. Around 10 milliliters of peripheral blood were collected from each donor into EDTA-treated Vacutainer tubes. Ficoll-Paque density-gradient centrifugation was used to isolate PBMCs, with at least 7 million per sample. Trizol reagent was used to extract total RNA from the PBMCs, yielding at least 5.5 micrograms per sample. For every donor, an aliquot of PBMCs went through flow cytometry to measure the percentages of naive CD45RAhigh/CD27high T cells. Library construction relied on 5' RACE. The run used an Illumina HiSeq 2500. A second PCR of 7 to 11 cycles was performed with a sample-barcoded 5' primer and a J-beta primer mix. A unique molecular identifier was introduced onto each TCR beta cDNA molecule by a template-switch 5' adaptor carrying 12 random nucleotides. Each sample yielded at least 2.5 million CDR3-containing paired-end reads. All of the RNA was converted into first-strand cDNA using the Mint cDNA synthesis kit, with a TRBC-specific oligonucleotide serving as the primer. Following uracil-DNA glycosylase treatment, a first 18-cycle PCR with universal primers M1SS and BC2_uni_R was performed on all cDNA. In the paper's pipeline: Each sample was normalized by randomly selecting 1 million high-quality reads, each carrying a distinct molecular identifier. Instead of being binned into consensus sequences, reads that shared molecular identifiers were thrown out. CDR3 identification, clonotype clustering and error correction used MiTCR with a Q25 quality threshold and the strictest error-elimination algorithm. A nonparametric unseen species model using Euler transformation provided a lower-bound estimate of total TCR beta diversity. TCRdb itself trimmed the public reads at Q25 with fastp, ran MiXCR and retained productive beta chains. Rows are combined by CDR3 protein, so each entry shows the most common genes and DNA. Clone size and V and J calls follow TCRdb, not the original study. For this sample there are more than 750,000 distinct CDR3 sequences; around 29% appear just once. Jointly, the top ten make up roughly 10% of the sample.

The table lists this clonotype with a few counts. Its antigen specificity is not known. No qualities accompany the bases; no much larger clone lies one base away. Paper-wide results and their limitations: Observed TCR beta diversity per million T cells fell roughly linearly with age, and a significant reduction was already apparent by age approximately 41. Because profiling used bulk unsorted PBMCs, naive and antigen-experienced compartments could not be compared conclusively. Compared with the aged group, the long-lived group had more naive CD4+ T cells, fewer expanded clones and increased TCR diversity, suggesting age selection. Because donor CMV infection status was unknown, age-related changes in expanded clonotypes were potentially confounded. Estimates of total diversity based on one million sequenced T cells were considered lower bounds and underestimates. Observed TCR beta diversity correlated strongly with the percentage of naive T cells measured by flow cytometry.

Trimmed from V: 0 bases; trimmed from J: 2 bases; junction bases lacking a gene match: 6. CDR1 and CDR2 are read off the germline V gene as SGHRS and YFSETQ. The CDR3 contains 16 residues, cysteine and phenylalanine counted. Only CDR3 DNA is held: 48 bases, read in frame from base 1. This same sample was also taken into another study, of T cells of mothers and their children. As the second publication notes: Nine systemically healthy Caucasian individuals served as donors, namely three mothers together with their six children. cDNA synthesis consumed the entire amount of extracted RNA, loaded at about 1.5 ug RNA in each 15 ul reaction. In the second PCR, the M1S primer added sample barcodes and 2-4 random nucleotides. Over 8.5 million TCR beta CDR3 reads were obtained for each mother, and millions of reads were obtained for each child. Thymic selection shapes the output of TCR recombination in a similar way in related and unrelated pairs, and inherited differences have a minor effect. Normalized repertoire overlap was always slightly but never significantly higher in related than unrelated mother-child pairs. No persistent microchimeric T cell clones were detected, at a sensitivity of about 100 clones per million clonotypes. Deep NGS was used in the study to compare the TCR beta repertoires of mothers and children and to look for features that separate related mother-child pairs from unrelated individuals. Mothers averaged about 40 +/- 4 years of age and children averaged about 10 +/- 4 years. Libraries were sequenced on Illumina HiSeq 2000 with 100+100 nt paired-end reads after adapter ligation with NEBNext reagents. To prevent cross-contamination, the mother and child libraries were prepared a month apart and were sequenced in separate runs. For each donor, somewhere between about 450,000 and 2,000,000 distinct TCR beta clonotypes were identified. Naive TCR beta clonotypes were estimated from low-frequency clonotypes matched to each donor's FACS-determined naive share, without sorting.

The clonotype was recovered from a woman aged 40 to 50 in good health. The chain couples TRBV5-1 to TRBJ2-7, with 9 bases in between that match TRBD1. The source material was blood. The CDR3 protein sequence reads: CASSLDGTGLAYEQYF. The sequenced DNA: TGCGCCAGCAGCTTGGACGGGACAGGGTTGGCCTACGAGCAGTACTTC. Outside the CDR3, residues come from the reference TRBV5-1 and TRBJ2-7 proteins, so the full variable domain is: KAGVTQTPRYLIKTRGQQVTLSCSPISGHRSVSWYQQTPGQGLQFLFEYFSETQRNKGNFPGRFSGRQFSNSRSEMNVSTLELGDSALYLCASSLDGTGLAYEQYFGPGTRLTVT.